This T cell receptor beta chain originates from a study of breast tumors, draining lymph nodes, adjacent tissues. General study results and limits: The lymph node origin of tumor T cells was framed as consistent with a hypothesis, not demonstrated. Tumor TCR diversity was below lymph nodes but above nontumor tissue. Luminal-like breast cancer showed significantly higher tumor–nontumor repertoire similarity than basal-like. The data were judged consistent with most tumor T cells coming from lymph node and expanding in tumor.

Of note for this clonotype: The antigen is unknown.

The lymph nodes were axillary draining lymph nodes from breast cancer patients. Deletions cut 4 bases from V and 6 bases from J, with 25 bases between. This CDR3 has 17 residues. Germline assignment: CDR1 SGHAT and CDR2 FQNNGV. TCRdb re-analysed the multiplex PCR reads in MiXCR, keeping a single row per CDR3 protein. The table has 200,000 to 250,000 distinct CDR3 sequences, about 34% seen once. V is TRBV11-2 and J is TRBJ2-7, with D possibly TRBD2 on 6 matching bases. What was sequenced was axillary lymph node tissue. This receptor was identified in a female donor with breast cancer. Some clones in this sample may be carry-over from other donors' samples. This CDR3 reads CASSSKMGLLADGEQYF. As DNA, the CDR3 is TGTGCCAGCAGCTCAAAGATGGGGTTACTAGCTGATGGCGAGCAGTACTTC.